Below are 23 T cell receptor beta chains sequenced from a single sample in a study of T-cell memory formation after mild COVID-19. A single record per CDR3 protein comes from TCRdb applying MiXCR to the 5' RACE reads. This sample has 310,000 or so distinct CDR3 sequences; roughly 15% occur once, and the top ten carry roughly a fifth. The sequenced sample was PBMCs or a T cell subset sorted from them (not recorded which). The receptors shown here come from a man aged 18 to 29 who had mild COVID-19 (a few samples of this study predate the infection). Cell type and time point are not known.

This clonotype was seen at least ten times. The chain couples TRBV7-9 to TRBJ2-3, with unresolved D. There are 15 residues in the CDR3. V lost 1 base, J lost 4 bases, and 12 bases lay in between. Per the germline V gene, CDR1 is SEHNR and CDR2 is FQNEAQ (reference sequence). Here the CDR3 reads CASSLVVIGPDTQYF. CDR3 nucleotides: TGTGCCAGCAGCTTAGTAGTTATTGGCCCAGATACGCAGTATTTT. The full variable domain, with the rest looked up from reference TRBV7-9 and TRBJ2-3, is DTGVSQNPRHKITKRGQNVTFRCDPISEHNRLYWYRQTLGQGPEFLTYFQNEAQLEKSRLLSDRFSAERPKGSFSTLEIQRTEQGDSAMYLCASSLVVIGPDTQYFGPGTRLTVL.

At least ten counts were recorded for this clonotype. The chain couples TRBV12-3 or TRBV12-4 to TRBJ2-5; a weak D match, TRBD1 (6 bases). V gave up 6 bases and J gave up 3 bases, with 11 bases separating them. CDR3 length: 13 amino acids. CDR3 coding DNA: TGTGCCAGCAGAACAGGGTTCGAAGAGACCCAGTACTTC. Translation gives CASRTGFEETQYF.

The chain is built from TRBV7-9 and TRBJ1-1, with D perhaps TRBD1 (5 bases). The ends were cut back, 7 bases at V and 0 bases at J, with 9 bases in the middle. This CDR3 is 13 amino acids long. Looked up from germline, CDR1 is SEHNR and CDR2 is FQNEAQ (reference sequence). CDR3: CASTRQLNTEAFF. The CDR3 DNA follows: TGTGCCAGCACCCGACAGCTGAACACTGAAGCTTTCTTT.

Points on this clonotype: Just one base apart from a much larger clone, this may be a read error. Written as DNA, the CDR3 is TGTGCCAGCAAACCAGAGGGTATCACTGAAGCTTTATTT. Protein sequence: CASKPEGITEALF. The rearrangement links TRBV7-2 to TRBJ1-1; D unclear. This CDR3 has 13 amino acids. Per germline, CDR1 SGHTA and CDR2 FQGNSA.

This clonotype was seen a few times. The rearrangement links TRBV5-1 to TRBJ2-7; D is possibly TRBD2 (6 bases). Germline-derived CDR1 and CDR2 are SGHRS and YFSETQ. The CDR3 has 15 residues. The V end was cut by 4 bases, the J end by 0 bases, with 14 bases between. The CDR3 loop is CASSRLGPDSYEQYV. The CDR3 DNA follows: TGCGCCAGCAGCCGACTAGGGCCTGACTCCTACGAGCAGTACGTC.

This clonotype was picked up a small number of times. The rearrangement links TRBV27 to TRBJ1-3; D is possibly TRBD1 (6 bases). The CDR3 sequence is 14 residues long. CDR1 MNHEY and CDR2 SMNVEV come from the germline V gene (reference sequence). Trimming cost V 6 bases and J 3 bases, with 12 bases left between them. CDR3 sequence: CASSQDRNGNTIYF. Here the CDR3 DNA reads TGTGCCAGCAGCCAAGACAGGAATGGAAACACCATATATTTT.

The genes are TRBV2 and TRBJ1-2, with D unclear. Trimming removed 1 base at V and 2 bases at J, with 2 bases between. The germline V gene encodes CDR1 SNHLY and CDR2 FYNNEI. This CDR3 spans 12 amino acids. The CDR3 DNA reads as TGTGCCAGCAGTGAAGGAAACTATGGCTACACCTTC. Its translation is CASSEGNYGYTF. Complete variable domain (other parts from reference TRBV2 and TRBJ1-2): EPEVTQTPSHQVTQMGQEVILRCVPISNHLYFYWYRQILGQKVEFLVSFYNNEISEKSEIFDDQFSVERPDGSNFTLKIRSTKLEDSAMYFCASSEGNYGYTFGSGTRLTVV.

This clonotype was counted many times. CDR3 protein: CASSLRGFAYEQYF. The CDR3 nucleotides read TGCGCCAGCAGCTTGCGAGGGTTTGCCTACGAGCAGTACTTC. The chain employs TRBV5-1 and TRBJ2-7; D possibly corresponds to TRBD2 (5 bases). Germline CDR1 is SGHRS and CDR2 is YFSETQ. The CDR3 runs 14 residues. Trimming took 1 base from V and 2 from J, leaving 10 bases between them.

The V call is TRBV5-1, the J call TRBJ1-1, with D tentatively TRBD1 (6 bases). V lost 2 bases and J 11 bases, leaving 10 bases between the germline ends. The CDR3 sequence is 11 residues long. In germline, CDR1 is SGHRS, CDR2 YFSETQ. CDR3: CASSFRGQAFF. Here the CDR3 DNA reads TGCGCCAGCAGCTTCCGGGGGCAGGCTTTCTTT.

In its sample, this clonotype was seen a few times. The chain couples TRBV19 to TRBJ2-2; D is unclear. The V end was cut by 6 bases, the J end by 6 bases, with 8 bases between. The CDR3 spans 12 residues. Per the germline V gene, CDR1 is LNHDA and CDR2 is SQIVND (reference sequence). DNA for the CDR3: TGTGCCAGTAGCCCCTTACCCGGGGAGCTGTTTTTT. Translation gives CASSPLPGELFF.

This clonotype was picked up many times. This CDR3 reads CASSQSTGTSGTDTQYF. DNA for the CDR3: TGTGCCAGCAGCCAATCCACCGGGACTAGCGGCACAGATACGCAGTATTTT. The chain employs TRBV14 and TRBJ2-3, with 10 bases matching TRBD2. This CDR3 contains 17 residues. The germline V gene has CDR1 SGHDN and CDR2 FVKESK. The junction had 6 bases not matched to a gene; V was cut back by 2 bases and J by 1 base.

This clonotype was counted only a few times. The gene calls are TRBV11-2 and TRBJ1-2; D not resolved. CDR3 size: 13 residues. CDR1 and CDR2 (germline): SGHAT, FQNNGV. Trimming cost V 3 bases and J 5 bases, with 10 bases left between them. The CDR3 sequence: CASSFGVGYGYTF. CDR3 bases: TGTGCCAGCAGCTTTGGGGTCGGATATGGCTACACCTTC. The whole variable domain, remainder taken from reference TRBV11-2 and TRBJ1-2, is EAGVAQSPRYKIIEKRQSVAFWCNPISGHATLYWYQQILGQGPKLLIQFQNNGVVDDSQLPKDRFSAERLKGVDSTLKIQPAKLEDSAVYLCASSFGVGYGYTFGSGTRLTVV.

The rearrangement joins TRBV7-9 to TRBJ2-4; the D gene is possibly TRBD1 (5 bases). Germline CDR1 and CDR2: SEHNR and FQNEAQ (reference sequence). V was pared by 5 bases and J by 7 bases, with 18 bases between. The CDR3 has 15 residues. CDR3 protein: CASSPTVKGVNIQYF. The CDR3 coding sequence is TGTGCCAGCAGCCCAACGGTGAAAGGGGTCAACATTCAGTACTTC.

This clonotype was seen a few times. CDR3 amino acids: CASSRRIDTGELFF. The CDR3 bases are TGTGCCAGCAGTCGGCGGATAGACACCGGGGAGCTGTTTTTT. V is TRBV28 and J is TRBJ2-2; no clear D. CDR1 and CDR2 from the germline V gene are MDHEN and SYDVKM. The V end was cut by 5 bases, the J end by 3 bases, with 10 bases between. The CDR3 is made up of 14 amino acids.

This clonotype is classed as medium-sized. J is TRBJ1-1 and V is TRBV2, with 7 bases identical to TRBD1. The CDR3 extends over 14 amino acids. Germline V lookup: CDR1 SNHLY, CDR2 FYNNEI. Germline trimming cut 5 bases from V and 2 bases from J; bases unmatched to any gene: 5. The CDR3 here is CASSLRQGNTEAFF. The CDR3 DNA reads TGTGCCAGCAGTCTCAGACAGGGAAACACTGAAGCTTTCTTT.

This clonotype was picked up a small number of times. The chain uses TRBV5-1 and TRBJ2-2, with a weak D call TRBD2 (5 bases). Germline CDR1 SGHRS, CDR2 YFSETQ. The CDR3 covers 14 residues. V lost 6 bases and J lost 2, with 11 bases in between. This CDR3 reads CASTDLPNTGELFF. The CDR3 DNA sequence: TGCGCCAGCACGGACTTGCCAAACACCGGGGAGCTGTTTTTT.

The rearrangement uses TRBV7-2 and TRBJ2-3; 7 positions match TRBD1. J was trimmed by 1 base and V by 5 bases; bases with no gene match: 9. The germline V gene has CDR1 SGHTA and CDR2 FQGNSA. This CDR3 comprises 16 residues. CDR3 protein: CASSQLTGQGTDTQYF. In nucleotides, the CDR3 is TGTGCCAGCAGCCAATTGACAGGGCAAGGCACAGATACGCAGTATTTT.

The chain recombines TRBV7-2 with TRBJ1-3, with D tentatively TRBD1 (5 bases). Germline V gene data show CDR1 as SGHTA and CDR2 as FQGNSA. The length of the CDR3 is 18 residues. The V gene lost 1 base and the J gene lost 3 bases, with 19 bases spanning the gap. CDR3: CASSLVFRPRGGGNTIYF. CDR3 nucleotide sequence: TGTGCCAGCAGCTTAGTTTTCCGGCCTCGCGGGGGTGGAAACACCATATATTTT.

There are many counts of this clonotype. The V call is TRBV5-1, the J call TRBJ2-2; a weak D match, TRBD1 (5 bases). Germline CDR1 SGHRS, CDR2 YFSETQ. The CDR3 totals 14 residues. The ends were cut back, 6 bases at V and 4 bases at J, with 13 bases in the middle. Written as DNA, the CDR3 is TGCGCCAGCAACCAGGACATTAGCACCGGGGAGCTGTTTTTT. Encoded protein: CASNQDISTGELFF.

V is TRBV6-5 and J is TRBJ1-6, with a tentative D call TRBD1 (6 bases). Germline V gene data show CDR1 as MNHEY and CDR2 as SVGAGI. The CDR3 is made up of 15 amino acids. V was cut by 2 bases and J by 13 bases, with 18 bases left in between. The CDR3 spells CASSYLEGGFSPLHF. The DNA for the CDR3 is TGTGCCAGCAGTTACCTTGAGGGGGGTTTTTCCCCCCTCCACTTT.

The chain employs TRBV7-2 and TRBJ2-7; 8 positions agree with TRBD2. CDR1 is SGHTA, CDR2 FQGNSA, per germline. Trimming took 11 bases from V and 6 from J; bases not matched to a gene: 15. This CDR3 is 14 amino acids long. CDR3 nucleotides: TGTGCCTCCGGGAGGGGCCCTGTAGGCCCCGAGCAGTACTTC. It encodes CASGRGPVGPEQYF.

This rearrangement joins TRBV15 to TRBJ1-2; D gene uncertain. The V gene lost 0 bases and the J gene lost 3 bases, with 5 bases spanning the gap. The germline V gene encodes CDR1 LNHNV and CDR2 YYDKDF (reference sequence). The CDR3 runs to 13 residues. CDR3 sequence reads: CATSRDSYYGYTF. DNA of the CDR3: TGTGCCACCAGCAGAGATTCGTACTATGGCTACACCTTC.

This clonotype was picked up a small number of times. The chain has TRBV7-2 and TRBJ1-5; D not certain. This CDR3 comprises 13 residues. V dropped 2 bases and J dropped 7 bases, with 9 bases sitting between them. CDR1 SGHTA and CDR2 FQGNSA come from the germline V gene. CDR3 sequence: CASSLKGGQPQHF. The CDR3 region has the DNA TGTGCCAGCAGCTTAAAGGGTGGACAGCCCCAGCATTTT.